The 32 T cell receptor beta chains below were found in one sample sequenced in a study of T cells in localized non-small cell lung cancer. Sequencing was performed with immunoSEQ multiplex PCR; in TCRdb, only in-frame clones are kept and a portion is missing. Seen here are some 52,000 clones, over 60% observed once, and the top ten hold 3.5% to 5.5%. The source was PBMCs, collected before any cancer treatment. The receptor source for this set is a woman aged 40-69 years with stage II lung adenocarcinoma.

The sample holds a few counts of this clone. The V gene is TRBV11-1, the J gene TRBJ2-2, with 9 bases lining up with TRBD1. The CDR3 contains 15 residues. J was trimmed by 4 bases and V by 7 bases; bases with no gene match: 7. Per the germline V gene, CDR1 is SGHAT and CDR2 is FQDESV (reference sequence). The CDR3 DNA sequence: TGTGCCAGCAAGCAACAGGGGGCGCGCACCGGGGAGCTGTTTTTT. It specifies CASKQQGARTGELFF.

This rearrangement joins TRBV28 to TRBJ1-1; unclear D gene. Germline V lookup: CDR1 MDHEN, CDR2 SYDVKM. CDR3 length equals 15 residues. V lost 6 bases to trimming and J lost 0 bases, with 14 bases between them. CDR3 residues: CASSPRRMMNTEAFF. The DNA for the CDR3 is TGTGCCAGCAGCCCCCGGCGGATGATGAACACTGAAGCTTTCTTT.

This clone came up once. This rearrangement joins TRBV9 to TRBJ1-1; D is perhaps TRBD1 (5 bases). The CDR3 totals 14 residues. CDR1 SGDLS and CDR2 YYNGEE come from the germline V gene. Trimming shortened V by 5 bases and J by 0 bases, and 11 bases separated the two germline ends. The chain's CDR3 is CASSGDGMNTEAFF. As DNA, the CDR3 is TGTGCCAGCAGTGGGGACGGTATGAACACTGAAGCTTTCTTT.

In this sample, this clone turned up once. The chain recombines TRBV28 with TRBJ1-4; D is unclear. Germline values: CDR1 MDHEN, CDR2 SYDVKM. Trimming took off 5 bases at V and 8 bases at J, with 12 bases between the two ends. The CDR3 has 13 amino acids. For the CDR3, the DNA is TGTGCCAGCAGTCGGCTACTAGGGGAAAAACTGTTTTTT. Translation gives CASSRLLGEKLFF. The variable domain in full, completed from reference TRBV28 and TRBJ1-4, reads DVKVTQSSRYLVKRTGEKVFLECVQDMDHENMFWYRQDPGLGLRLIYFSYDVKMKEKGDIPEGYSVSREKKERFSLILESASTNQTSMYLCASSRLLGEKLFFGSGTQLSVL.

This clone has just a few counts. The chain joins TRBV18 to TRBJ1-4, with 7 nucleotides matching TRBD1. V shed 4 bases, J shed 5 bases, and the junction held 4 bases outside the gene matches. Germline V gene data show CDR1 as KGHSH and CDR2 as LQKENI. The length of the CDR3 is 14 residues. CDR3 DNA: TGTGCCAGCTCACTCGACAGGGCGAATGAAAAACTGTTTTTT. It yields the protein CASSLDRANEKLFF.

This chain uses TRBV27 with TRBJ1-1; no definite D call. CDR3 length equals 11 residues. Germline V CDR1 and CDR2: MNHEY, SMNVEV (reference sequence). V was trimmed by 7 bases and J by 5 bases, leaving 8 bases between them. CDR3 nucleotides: TGTGCCAGCAAGCTTAGAACTGAAGCTTTCTTT. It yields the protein CASKLRTEAFF.

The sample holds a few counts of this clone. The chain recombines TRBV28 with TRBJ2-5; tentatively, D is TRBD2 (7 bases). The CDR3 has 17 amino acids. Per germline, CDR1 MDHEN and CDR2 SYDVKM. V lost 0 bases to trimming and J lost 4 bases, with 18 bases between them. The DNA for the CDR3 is TGTGCCAGCAGTTTATGGGGGGGGGCCCGCACAAGAGAGACCCAGTACTTC. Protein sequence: CASSLWGGARTRETQYF.

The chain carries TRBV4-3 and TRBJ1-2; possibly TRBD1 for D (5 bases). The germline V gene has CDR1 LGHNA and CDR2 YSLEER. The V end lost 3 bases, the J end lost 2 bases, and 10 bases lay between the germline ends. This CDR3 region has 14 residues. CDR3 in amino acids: CASSQVDRNYGYTF. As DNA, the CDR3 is TGCGCCAGCAGCCAGGTCGACAGAAACTATGGCTACACCTTC.

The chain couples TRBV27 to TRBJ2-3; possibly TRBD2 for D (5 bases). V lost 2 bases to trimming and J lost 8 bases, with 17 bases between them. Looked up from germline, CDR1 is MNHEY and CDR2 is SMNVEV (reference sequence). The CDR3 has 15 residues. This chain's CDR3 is CASSLMAAELVTQYF. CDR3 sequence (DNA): TGTGCCAGCAGTTTAATGGCAGCGGAGCTTGTTACGCAGTATTTT.

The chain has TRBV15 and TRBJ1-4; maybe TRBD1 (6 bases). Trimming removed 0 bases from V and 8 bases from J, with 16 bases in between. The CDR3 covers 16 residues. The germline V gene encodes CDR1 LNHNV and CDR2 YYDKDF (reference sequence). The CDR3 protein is CATSRDSGAKREKLFF. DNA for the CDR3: TGTGCCACCAGCAGAGATTCGGGGGCCAAGAGGGAAAAACTGTTTTTT.

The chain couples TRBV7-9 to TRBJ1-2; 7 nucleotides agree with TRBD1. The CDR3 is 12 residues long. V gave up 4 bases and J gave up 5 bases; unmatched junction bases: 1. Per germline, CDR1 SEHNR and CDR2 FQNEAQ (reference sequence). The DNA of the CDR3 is TGTGCCAGCAGCTGGGACAGTTATGGCTACACCTTC. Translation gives CASSWDSYGYTF.

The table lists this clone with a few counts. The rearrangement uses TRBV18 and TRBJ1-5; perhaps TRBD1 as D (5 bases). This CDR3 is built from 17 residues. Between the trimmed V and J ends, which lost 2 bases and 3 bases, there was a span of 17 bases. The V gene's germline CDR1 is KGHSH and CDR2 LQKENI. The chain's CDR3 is CASSPKILDTNNQPQHF. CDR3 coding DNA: TGTGCCAGCTCACCAAAAATCCTGGACACTAACAATCAGCCCCAGCATTTT. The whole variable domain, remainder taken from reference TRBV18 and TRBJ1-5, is NAGVMQNPRHLVRRRGQEARLRCSPMKGHSHVYWYRQLPEEGLKFMVYLQKENIIDESGMPKERFSAEFPKEGPSILRIQQVVRGDSAAYFCASSPKILDTNNQPQHFGDGTRLSIL.

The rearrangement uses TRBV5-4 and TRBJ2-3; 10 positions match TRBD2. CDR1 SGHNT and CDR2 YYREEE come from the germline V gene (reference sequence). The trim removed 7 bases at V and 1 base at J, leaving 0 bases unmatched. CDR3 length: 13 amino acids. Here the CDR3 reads CASGTSGTDTQYF. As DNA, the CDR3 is TGTGCCAGCGGGACTAGCGGCACAGATACGCAGTATTTT.

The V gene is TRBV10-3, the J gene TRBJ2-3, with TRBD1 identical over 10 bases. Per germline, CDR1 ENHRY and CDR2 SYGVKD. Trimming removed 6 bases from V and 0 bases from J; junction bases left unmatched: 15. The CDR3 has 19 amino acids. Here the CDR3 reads CAISQDRGADLTSTDTQYF. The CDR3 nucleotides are TGTGCCATCAGCCAGGACAGGGGGGCGGATTTAACTAGCACAGATACGCAGTATTTT.

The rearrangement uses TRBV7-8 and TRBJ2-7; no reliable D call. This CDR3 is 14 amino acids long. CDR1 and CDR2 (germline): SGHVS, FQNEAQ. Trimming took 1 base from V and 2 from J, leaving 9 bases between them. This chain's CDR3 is CASSLEAKTYEQYF. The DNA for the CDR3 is TGTGCCAGCAGCTTAGAGGCAAAGACCTACGAGCAGTACTTC.

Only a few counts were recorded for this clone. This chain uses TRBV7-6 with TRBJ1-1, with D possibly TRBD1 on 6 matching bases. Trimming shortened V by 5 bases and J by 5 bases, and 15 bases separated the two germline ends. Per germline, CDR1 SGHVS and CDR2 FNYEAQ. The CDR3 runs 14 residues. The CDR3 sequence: CASSPQNQGTEAFF. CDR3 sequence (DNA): TGTGCCAGCAGCCCACAGAATCAGGGGACTGAAGCTTTCTTT.

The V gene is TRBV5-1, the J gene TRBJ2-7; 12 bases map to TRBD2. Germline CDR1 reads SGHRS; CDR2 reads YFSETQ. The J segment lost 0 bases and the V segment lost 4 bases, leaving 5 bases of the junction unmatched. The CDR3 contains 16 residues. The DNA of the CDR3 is TGCGCCAGCAGCCAACCGACTAGCGGGGGCTCCTACGAGCAGTACTTC. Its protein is CASSQPTSGGSYEQYF.

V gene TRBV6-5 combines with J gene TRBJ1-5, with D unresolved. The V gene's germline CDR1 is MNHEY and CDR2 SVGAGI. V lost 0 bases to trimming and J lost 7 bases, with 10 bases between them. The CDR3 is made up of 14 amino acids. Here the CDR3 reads CASSYSTSGQPQHF. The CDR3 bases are TGTGCCAGCAGTTACTCGACGTCGGGACAGCCCCAGCATTTT.

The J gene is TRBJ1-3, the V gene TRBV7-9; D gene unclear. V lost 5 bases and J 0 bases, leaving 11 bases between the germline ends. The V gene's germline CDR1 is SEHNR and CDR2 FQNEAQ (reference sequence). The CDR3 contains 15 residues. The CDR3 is CASSPKRGSGNTIYF. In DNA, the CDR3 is TGTGCCAGCAGCCCAAAACGGGGCTCTGGAAACACCATATATTTT.

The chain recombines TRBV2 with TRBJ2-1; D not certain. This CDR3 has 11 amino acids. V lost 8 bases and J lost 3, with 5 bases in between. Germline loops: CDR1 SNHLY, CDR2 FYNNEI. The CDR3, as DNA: TGTGCCAGCCAGGACTACAATGAGCAGTTCTTC. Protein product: CASQDYNEQFF.

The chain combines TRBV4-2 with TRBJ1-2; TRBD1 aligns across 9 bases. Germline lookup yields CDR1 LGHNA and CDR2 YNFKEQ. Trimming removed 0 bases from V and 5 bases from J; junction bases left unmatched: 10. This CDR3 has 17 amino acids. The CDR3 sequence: CASSQEGKGTGIYGYTF. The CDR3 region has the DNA TGTGCCAGCAGCCAAGAAGGAAAAGGGACAGGGATTTATGGCTACACCTTC.

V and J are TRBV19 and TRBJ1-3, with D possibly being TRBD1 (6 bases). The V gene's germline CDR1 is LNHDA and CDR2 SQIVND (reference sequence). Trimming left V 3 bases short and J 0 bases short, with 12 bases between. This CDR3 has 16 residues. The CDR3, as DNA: TGTGCCAGTAGTATCGGGGGGCAACGCTCTGGAAACACCATATATTTT. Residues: CASSIGGQRSGNTIYF.

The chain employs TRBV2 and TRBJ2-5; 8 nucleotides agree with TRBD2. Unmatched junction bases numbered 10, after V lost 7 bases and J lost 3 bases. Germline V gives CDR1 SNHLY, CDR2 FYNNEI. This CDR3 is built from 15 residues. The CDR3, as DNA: TGTGCCAGCATGGTAGCAAGTAGCGGGGAAGAGACCCAGTACTTC. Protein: CASMVASSGEETQYF.

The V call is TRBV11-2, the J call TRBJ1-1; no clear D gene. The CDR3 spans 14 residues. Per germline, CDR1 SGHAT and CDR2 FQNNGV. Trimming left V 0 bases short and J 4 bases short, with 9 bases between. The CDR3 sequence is CASSLDPGPTEAFF. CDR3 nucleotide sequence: TGTGCCAGCAGCTTAGATCCAGGACCCACTGAAGCTTTCTTT.

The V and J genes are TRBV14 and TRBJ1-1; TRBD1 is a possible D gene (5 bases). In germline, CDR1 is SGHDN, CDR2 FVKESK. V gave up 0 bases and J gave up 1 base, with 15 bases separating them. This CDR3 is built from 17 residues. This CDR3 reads CASSQEFGGARNTEAFF. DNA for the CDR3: TGTGCCAGCAGCCAAGAATTCGGGGGAGCGAGGAACACTGAAGCTTTCTTT.

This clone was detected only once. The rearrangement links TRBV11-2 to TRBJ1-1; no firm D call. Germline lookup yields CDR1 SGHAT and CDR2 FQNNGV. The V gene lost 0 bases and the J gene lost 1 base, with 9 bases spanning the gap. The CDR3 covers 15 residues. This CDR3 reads CASSLDPRPNTEAFF. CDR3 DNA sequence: TGTGCCAGCAGCTTAGATCCCCGACCGAACACTGAAGCTTTCTTT.

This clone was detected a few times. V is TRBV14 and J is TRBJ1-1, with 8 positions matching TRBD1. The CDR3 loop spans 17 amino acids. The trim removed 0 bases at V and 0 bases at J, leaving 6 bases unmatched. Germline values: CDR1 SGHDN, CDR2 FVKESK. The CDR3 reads CASSQDGKQGVNTEAFF. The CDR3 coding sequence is TGTGCCAGCAGCCAAGATGGGAAACAGGGGGTGAACACTGAAGCTTTCTTT.

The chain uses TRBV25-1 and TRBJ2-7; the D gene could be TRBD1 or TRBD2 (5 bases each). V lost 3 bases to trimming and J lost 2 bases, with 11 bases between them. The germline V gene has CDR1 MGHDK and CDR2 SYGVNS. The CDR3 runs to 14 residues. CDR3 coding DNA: TGTGCCAGCAGTGAGGGACGGCCTACCTACGAGCAGTACTTC. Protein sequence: CASSEGRPTYEQYF.

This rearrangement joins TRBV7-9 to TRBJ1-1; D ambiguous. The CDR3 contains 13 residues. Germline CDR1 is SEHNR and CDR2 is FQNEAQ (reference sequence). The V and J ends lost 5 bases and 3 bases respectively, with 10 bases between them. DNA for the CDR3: TGTGCCAGCAGCCGTTCTCTTGACACTGAAGCTTTCTTT. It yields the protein CASSRSLDTEAFF.

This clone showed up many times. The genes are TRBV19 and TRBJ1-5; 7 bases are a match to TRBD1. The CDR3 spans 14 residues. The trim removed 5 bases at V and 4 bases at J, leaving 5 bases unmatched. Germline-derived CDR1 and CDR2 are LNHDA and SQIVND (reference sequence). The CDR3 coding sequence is TGTGCCAGTAGTCTCACGACAGGGAATCAGCCCCAGCATTTT. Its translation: CASSLTTGNQPQHF.

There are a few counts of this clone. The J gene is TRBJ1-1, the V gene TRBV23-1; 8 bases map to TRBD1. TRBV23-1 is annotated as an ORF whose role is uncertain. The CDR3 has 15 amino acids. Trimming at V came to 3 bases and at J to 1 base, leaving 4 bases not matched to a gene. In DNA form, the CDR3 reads TGCGCCAGCAGTCACGGACAGGGAGGGAACACTGAAGCTTTCTTT. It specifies CASSHGQGGNTEAFF.

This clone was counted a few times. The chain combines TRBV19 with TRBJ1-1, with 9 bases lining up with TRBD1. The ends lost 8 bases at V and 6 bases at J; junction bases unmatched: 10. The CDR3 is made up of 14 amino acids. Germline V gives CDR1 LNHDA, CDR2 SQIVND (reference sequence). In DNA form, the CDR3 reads TGTGCCAGTTTCCTCGGACAGGGGAAATCTGAAGCTTTCTTT. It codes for CASFLGQGKSEAFF. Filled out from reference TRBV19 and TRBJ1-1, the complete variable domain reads DGGITQSPKYLFRKEGQNVTLSCEQNLNHDAMYWYRQDPGQGLRLIYYSQIVNDFQKGDIAEGYSVSREKKESFPLTVTSAQKNPTAFYLCASFLGQGKSEAFFGQGTRLTVV.